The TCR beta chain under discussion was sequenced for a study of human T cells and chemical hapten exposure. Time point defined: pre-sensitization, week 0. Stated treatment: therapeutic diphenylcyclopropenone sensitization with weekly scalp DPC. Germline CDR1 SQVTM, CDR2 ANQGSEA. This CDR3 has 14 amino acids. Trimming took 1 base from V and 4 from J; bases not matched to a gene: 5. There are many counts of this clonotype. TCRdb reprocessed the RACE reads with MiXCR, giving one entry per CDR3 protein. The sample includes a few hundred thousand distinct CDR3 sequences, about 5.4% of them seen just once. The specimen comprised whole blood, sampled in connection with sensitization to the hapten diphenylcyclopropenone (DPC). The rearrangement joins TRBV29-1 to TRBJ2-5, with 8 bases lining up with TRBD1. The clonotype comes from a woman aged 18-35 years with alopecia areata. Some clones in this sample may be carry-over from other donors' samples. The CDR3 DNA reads TGCAGCGTTGAAGCCCAGGGGGCAGGAGAGACCCAGTACTTC. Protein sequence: CSVEAQGAGETQYF.